The 7 T cell receptor beta chains listed next were all sequenced from one sample in a study of cytomegalovirus exposure and HLA in healthy donors. The PCR contained 60 Vbeta and 13 Jbeta primers. The method was immunoSEQ multiplex PCR; TCRdb's version includes in-frame clones alone and lacks a portion of them. The table includes about 160,000 clones, 82% detected once. Sequences were obtained from PBMCs. These receptors all come from a man aged 50 to 60 in good health and CMV-seropositive.

This sequence joins TRBV5-8 and TRBJ2-1; possibly TRBD1 for D (6 bases). V was cut by 0 bases and J by 6 bases, with 19 bases left in between. Germline V gene lookup returns CDR1 SGHTS and CDR2 YDEGEE. The CDR3 sequence is 17 residues long. The CDR3 sequence: CASSLVLGGLLSNEQFF. For the CDR3, the DNA is TGTGCCAGCAGCTTGGTTTTAGGGGGTCTACTGAGCAATGAGCAGTTCTTC.

The table lists this clone with a count of one. The chain carries TRBV4-2 and TRBJ1-4, with no clear D. CDR1 and CDR2 from the germline V gene are LGHNA and YNFKEQ. The CDR3 sequence is 13 residues long. Trimming pared 5 bases from V and 8 bases from J, leaving 12 bases between. Here the CDR3 reads CASSSLEEEKLFF. The CDR3 region has the DNA TGTGCCAGCAGCTCCCTTGAGGAGGAAAAACTGTTTTTT.

This rearrangement joins TRBV12-5 to TRBJ2-3, with 10 bases fitting TRBD2. In germline, CDR1 is LGHNT, CDR2 FRNRAP. V shed 6 bases, J shed 0 bases, and the junction held 9 bases outside the gene matches. CDR3 length equals 17 residues. CDR3 sequence (DNA): TGTGCTAGTGGGCTAGGAAATAGCGGGGGGAGCACAGATACGCAGTATTTT. Translating gives CASGLGNSGGSTDTQYF.

The chain joins TRBV29-1 to TRBJ2-1; possibly TRBD1 for D (5 bases). Deletions cut 4 bases from V and 4 bases from J, with 14 bases between. CDR1 is SQVTM and CDR2 is ANQGSEA in the germline V gene. The CDR3 runs to 14 residues. The CDR3 is CSVATTGRYNEQFF. The CDR3 coding sequence is TGCAGCGTTGCAACTACAGGAAGATACAATGAGCAGTTCTTC.

Note on this clone: One end of the junction varies from germline; a read error may be responsible. This chain joins TRBV6-5 and TRBJ2-4, with D tentatively TRBD1 (6 bases). Per the germline V gene, CDR1 is MNHEY and CDR2 is SVGAGI. The CDR3 consists of 15 residues. Written as DNA, the CDR3 is TGTGCCAGCAGTCAGACAGGACGGGGCAAAGACATTCAGTACTTC. Translation gives CASSQTGRGKDIQYF.

The chain carries TRBV5-1 and TRBJ2-3; D ambiguous. CDR1 is SGHRS and CDR2 is YFSETQ in the germline V gene. This CDR3 has 14 residues. Between the trimmed V and J ends, which lost 5 bases and 0 bases, there was a span of 10 bases. CDR3 coding DNA: TGCGCCAGCAGGGTGCAGGATAGCACAGATACGCAGTATTTT. Encoded protein: CASRVQDSTDTQYF.

This chain joins TRBV6-5 and TRBJ1-6; no firm D call. Deletions cut 7 bases from V and 6 bases from J, with 16 bases between. Germline V gene lookup returns CDR1 MNHEY and CDR2 SVGAGI. The length of the CDR3 is 15 residues. The CDR3: CASKLPAQLNSPLHF. The CDR3, as DNA: TGTGCCAGCAAGTTACCCGCACAGCTTAATTCACCCCTCCACTTT.